One and the same sample provided the 2 T cell receptor beta chains below, sequenced in a study of T cells in Graves' hyperthyroidism and ophthalmopathy. TCR beta CDR3 regions were amplified from RNA. The HTBI primer set drove a first-round RT-PCR of the TCR CDR3. TCRdb used MiXCR to reprocess the multiplex PCR reads, holding one entry per CDR3 protein. The data hold some 550,000 distinct CDR3 sequences, with roughly 20% observed a single time. The sequencing sample was made of blood. These receptors were taken from a man aged 18 to 29 with Graves' hyperthyroidism.

The chain combines TRBV5-1 with TRBJ2-7; the D is unclear. Per the germline V gene, CDR1 is SGHRS and CDR2 is YFSETQ. CDR3 size: 14 residues. V lost 0 bases to trimming and J lost 6 bases, with 13 bases between them. Written as DNA, the CDR3 is TGCGCCAGCAGCTTGGGTTATAGCCCGGCCGAGCAGTACTTC. It yields the protein CASSLGYSPAEQYF.

This clonotype has at least ten counts. The chain recombines TRBV20-1 with TRBJ2-7; possibly TRBD1 for D (6 bases). The germline gives CDR1 DFQATT, CDR2 SNEGSKA (reference sequence). Trimming removed 2 bases at V and 1 base at J, with 15 bases between. The CDR3 covers 15 residues. In DNA form, the CDR3 reads TGCAGTGCTAGATCTACAGGGTGGGGGTCCTACGAGCAGTACTTC. It codes for CSARSTGWGSYEQYF.